The next 28 T cell receptor beta chains were all read from a single sample in a study of shared clonotypes between healthy human individuals. Produced via immunoSEQ multiplex PCR; TCRdb's table is partial and in-frame only. In the table there are roughly 770,000 clones, about 96% of which are singletons. Only CD45RO-negative cells positively selected for CCR7 counted as naive CD8 cells, so terminally differentiated effector memory CD45RA+ cells were excluded. The sample consisted of naive CD8+ T cells sorted from blood. The source of these receptors is a man younger than 40 in good health.

The V and J genes are TRBV7-9 and TRBJ2-1; possibly TRBD1 for D (6 bases). V gave up 5 bases and J gave up 3 bases, with 17 bases separating them. The V gene's germline CDR1 is SEHNR and CDR2 FQNEAQ (reference sequence). This CDR3 is built from 16 residues. CDR3 sequence: CASSPPLTGHYNEQFF. For the CDR3, the DNA is TGTGCCAGCAGCCCCCCCCTAACGGGACACTACAATGAGCAGTTCTTC.

Only one count was recorded for this clone. V usage is TRBV9 and J usage is TRBJ2-5; perhaps TRBD1 as D (6 bases). Germline assignment: CDR1 SGDLS and CDR2 YYNGEE. CDR3 length: 15 residues. V was cut by 3 bases and J by 0 bases, with 12 bases left in between. The CDR3 DNA reads as TGTGCCAGCAGCGAAAGGGACAACCACCAAGAGACCCAGTACTTC. Encoded protein: CASSERDNHQETQYF.

The CDR3 sequence is CASSPLSGKGYEQFF. As DNA, the CDR3 is TGTGCCAGCAGCCCCCTAAGCGGGAAGGGTTATGAGCAGTTCTTC. The genes are TRBV11-2 and TRBJ2-1; 7 nucleotides match TRBD2. The germline gives CDR1 SGHAT, CDR2 FQNNGV. With V trimmed by 5 bases and J by 8 bases, 12 bases remained unmatched. The CDR3 length is 15 residues.

The V and J genes are TRBV15 and TRBJ1-2; 8 bases line up with TRBD1. Germline CDR1 LNHNV, CDR2 YYDKDF (reference sequence). The trim removed 0 bases at V and 4 bases at J, leaving 10 bases unmatched. CDR3 size: 17 residues. The CDR3 region has the DNA TGTGCCACCAGCAGAGATCAAGGCAGGGGGCTCGCCTATGGCTACACCTTC. Amino acid sequence: CATSRDQGRGLAYGYTF.

In the case of this clone: This CDR3 is also generated by other DNA sequences in the sample. The chain carries TRBV11-2 and TRBJ2-7; D is unresolved. Germline V CDR1 and CDR2: SGHAT, FQNNGV. The V gene lost 5 bases and the J gene lost 4 bases, with 9 bases spanning the gap. The CDR3 extends over 12 amino acids. The CDR3 sequence is CASSPLSYEQYF. CDR3 bases: TGTGCCAGCAGCCCCCTCTCTTACGAGCAGTACTTC. The whole variable domain, remainder taken from reference TRBV11-2 and TRBJ2-7, is EAGVAQSPRYKIIEKRQSVAFWCNPISGHATLYWYQQILGQGPKLLIQFQNNGVVDDSQLPKDRFSAERLKGVDSTLKIQPAKLEDSAVYLCASSPLSYEQYFGPGTRLTVT.

J is TRBJ2-7 and V is TRBV25-1; TRBD1 might be the D (5 bases). Trimming cost V 3 bases and J 7 bases, with 13 bases left between them. This CDR3 has 13 residues. Germline V gene data show CDR1 as MGHDK and CDR2 as SYGVNS. Here the CDR3 reads CASSDTGPREQYF. CDR3 DNA: TGTGCCAGCAGTGATACAGGACCAAGGGAGCAGTACTTC.

The chain uses TRBV9 and TRBJ2-1; 10 bases line up with TRBD2. V was clipped by 3 bases and J by 16 bases; unmatched bases: 16. Germline V lookup: CDR1 SGDLS, CDR2 YYNGEE. CDR3 length equals 15 residues. The CDR3 sequence is CASSANDLAGESGFF. The CDR3 DNA reads as TGTGCCAGCAGCGCCAACGATCTAGCGGGAGAATCAGGCTTCTTC.

The J gene is TRBJ2-2, the V gene TRBV2; D ambiguous. Deletions cut 5 bases from V and 6 bases from J, with 16 bases between. The CDR3 has 15 amino acids. Germline CDR1 is SNHLY and CDR2 is FYNNEI. CDR3 in amino acids: CASSLPDPVPGELFF. DNA for the CDR3: TGTGCCAGCAGTCTACCGGACCCGGTCCCCGGGGAGCTGTTTTTT. Supplemented by reference TRBV2 and TRBJ2-2, the full variable domain reads EPEVTQTPSHQVTQMGQEVILRCVPISNHLYFYWYRQILGQKVEFLVSFYNNEISEKSEIFDDQFSVERPDGSNFTLKIRSTKLEDSAMYFCASSLPDPVPGELFFGEGSRLTVL.

The chain uses TRBV28 and TRBJ2-1; D call uncertain. Germline V gives CDR1 MDHEN, CDR2 SYDVKM. The CDR3 totals 13 residues. The V and J ends lost 8 bases and 2 bases respectively, with 10 bases between them. CDR3 protein: CASHRVTYNEQFF. CDR3 bases: TGTGCCAGCCACAGAGTGACCTACAATGAGCAGTTCTTC.

The chain recombines TRBV7-5 with TRBJ2-3; the D segment call TRBD2 is taken from the table without a DNA check. TRBV7-5 is listed as a pseudogene. The CDR3 is 17 residues long. The CDR3 is CARSLARGERSTDTQYF. The CDR3 coding sequence is TGTGCCAGAAGCTTAGCCCGGGGGGAGCGAAGCACAGATACGCAGTATTTT.

The chain links TRBV9 to TRBJ1-2, with a tentative D call TRBD1 (5 bases). Per germline, CDR1 SGDLS and CDR2 YYNGEE. V shed 0 bases and J shed 3 bases, with 12 bases lying between them. The CDR3 runs 15 residues. The CDR3 protein is CASSVARGDDYGYTF. The CDR3 coding sequence is TGTGCCAGCAGCGTAGCTCGGGGGGACGACTATGGCTACACCTTC.

The sample holds one count of this clone. This chain links TRBV11-3 with TRBJ1-1; no definite D call. The CDR3 consists of 13 residues. Germline lookup yields CDR1 SGHNT and CDR2 YENEEA. V was pared by 3 bases and J by 0 bases, with 5 bases between. Written as DNA, the CDR3 is TGTGCCAGCAGCTTGGGAGTGAACACTGAAGCTTTCTTT. It yields the protein CASSLGVNTEAFF.

This clone has only one observation. The V and J genes are TRBV5-1 and TRBJ2-7; 8 bases match TRBD2. Germline CDR1 is SGHRS and CDR2 is YFSETQ. V lost 0 bases to trimming and J lost 2 bases; unmatched junction nucleotides: 4. The CDR3 spans 15 residues. The CDR3 DNA is TGCGCCAGCAGCTTGGAGCCAGCGGGAGCCTACGAGCAGTACTTC. Protein sequence: CASSLEPAGAYEQYF.

The chain employs TRBV29-1 and TRBJ2-5; D might be TRBD1 (5 bases). Germline V gives CDR1 SQVTM, CDR2 ANQGSEA. The V and J ends lost 2 bases and 5 bases respectively, with 12 bases between them. CDR3 length equals 13 residues. The CDR3, as DNA: TGCAGCGTTGAACCGCTCAGGGCGGAGACCCAGTACTTC. It encodes CSVEPLRAETQYF.

Worth noting for this clone: Other DNA sequences in the same sample also yield this CDR3. The gene calls are TRBV20-1 and TRBJ2-5, with D uncertain. The CDR3 runs 10 residues. V was shortened by 4 bases and J by 1 base, with 1 base between the two germline ends. Per the germline V gene, CDR1 is DFQATT and CDR2 is SNEGSKA (reference sequence). This CDR3 is CSATQETQYF. The CDR3 DNA reads as TGCAGTGCTACCCAAGAGACCCAGTACTTC.

A single count supports this clone. J is TRBJ2-1 and V is TRBV23-1, with 12 bases matching TRBD2. TRBV23-1 is classed as an ORF, of uncertain function. This CDR3 comprises 17 residues. The J segment lost 3 bases and the V segment lost 2 bases, leaving 5 bases of the junction unmatched. The CDR3, as DNA: TGCGCCAGCAGTCAAGCCGGACTAGCGGGACACTACAATGAGCAGTTCTTC. This encodes CASSQAGLAGHYNEQFF.

The V call is TRBV7-9, the J call TRBJ1-4; 7 bases are a match to TRBD1. Trimming took 5 bases from V and 7 from J; bases not matched to a gene: 10. The germline V gene encodes CDR1 SEHNR and CDR2 FQNEAQ (reference sequence). The CDR3 is 15 amino acids. In nucleotides, the CDR3 is TGTGCCAGCAGCACCCTACAGGGGTTGGGTGAAAAACTGTTTTTT. Translated: CASSTLQGLGEKLFF.

Worth noting for this clone: Distinct nucleotide sequences in the sample also encode this CDR3. The V call is TRBV11-2, the J call TRBJ2-7; TRBD1 matches 11 bases. Germline values: CDR1 SGHAT, CDR2 FQNNGV. CDR3 length: 14 residues. V trimming: 5 bases; J trimming: 2 bases; junction bases outside the gene matches: 2. The CDR3 DNA is TGTGCCAGCAGCCAGGGACAGGGGGCCTACGAGCAGTACTTC. Amino acid sequence: CASSQGQGAYEQYF.

Notes on this clone: This same CDR3 is encoded by further DNA sequences in the sample. This chain links TRBV27 with TRBJ2-1; TRBD2 agrees at 13 bases. The CDR3 is 17 amino acids. The V and J ends lost 4 bases and 0 bases, in that order; junction bases with no gene match: 3. Germline V gene data show CDR1 as MNHEY and CDR2 as SMNVEV (reference sequence). Written as DNA, the CDR3 is TGTGCCAGCAGTTCAAGGACTAGCGGGAGCTCCTACAATGAGCAGTTCTTC. The encoded protein is CASSSRTSGSSYNEQFF.

This clone was seen just once. The V and J genes are TRBV5-6 and TRBJ2-5; TRBD1 might be the D (5 bases). The germline V and J ends were trimmed by 0 bases and 4 bases, with 10 bases remaining between them. The CDR3 consists of 14 residues. CDR1 is SGHDT and CDR2 is YYEEEE in the germline V gene. Written as DNA, the CDR3 is TGTGCCAGCAGCTTGGGGGCAGGGCCAGAGACCCAGTACTTC. Residues: CASSLGAGPETQYF.

V usage is TRBV9 and J usage is TRBJ2-1; either TRBD1 or TRBD2 may fit D (6 bases each). The germline V and J ends were trimmed by 0 bases and 2 bases, with 12 bases remaining between them. CDR3 size: 16 residues. Germline V gene sequence: CDR1 SGDLS, CDR2 YYNGEE. CDR3 coding DNA: TGTGCCAGCAGCGTAGTGGGGGGCATCGCCTACAATGAGCAGTTCTTC. Its translation is CASSVVGGIAYNEQFF.

The J gene is TRBJ2-4, the V gene TRBV7-8; tentatively, D is TRBD1 (6 bases). This CDR3 is 16 amino acids long. Trimming cost V 1 base and J 1 base, with 11 bases left between them. Germline CDR1 SGHVS, CDR2 FQNEAQ. CDR3 nucleotide sequence: TGTGCCAGCAGCTTAGAGGCAGGGGATGCCAAAAACATTCAGTACTTC. This codes for CASSLEAGDAKNIQYF.

There are a few counts of this clone. The chain employs TRBV7-9 and TRBJ1-5; D unclear. The CDR3 consists of 12 residues. Trimming shortened V by 11 bases and J by 0 bases, and 8 bases separated the two germline ends. Germline V lookup: CDR1 SEHNR, CDR2 FQNEAQ (reference sequence). The CDR3 nucleotides read TGTGCCGGCACCGATAGCAATCAGCCCCAGCATTTT. Amino acids: CAGTDSNQPQHF.

This chain uses TRBV11-1 with TRBJ2-7; 7 nucleotides match TRBD2. Germline V gene data show CDR1 as SGHAT and CDR2 as FQDESV (reference sequence). The CDR3 sequence is 13 residues long. The trim removed 5 bases at V and 0 bases at J, leaving 1 base unmatched. CDR3 amino acids: CASSGGDSYEQYF. The CDR3, as DNA: TGTGCCAGCAGCGGGGGGGACTCCTACGAGCAGTACTTC.

The chain uses TRBV7-9 and TRBJ1-1; D is unclear. CDR1 and CDR2 (germline): SEHNR, FQNEAQ (reference sequence). CDR3 size: 13 residues. V was cut by 1 base and J by 6 bases, with 9 bases left in between. The chain's CDR3 is CASSLGGGSEAFF. The CDR3 DNA is TGTGCCAGCAGCTTAGGAGGAGGTTCTGAAGCTTTCTTT.

The chain uses TRBV7-8 and TRBJ2-2, with D unclear. Per the germline V gene, CDR1 is SGHVS and CDR2 is FQNEAQ. The ends were cut back, 5 bases at V and 5 bases at J, with 15 bases in the middle. CDR3 length: 15 residues. The CDR3 is CASSHFKENTGELFF. CDR3 nucleotides: TGTGCCAGCAGCCACTTTAAAGAAAATACCGGGGAGCTGTTTTTT.

The chain uses TRBV27 and TRBJ2-1, with a weak D call TRBD2 (6 bases). The V gene lost 6 bases and the J gene lost 2 bases, with 11 bases spanning the gap. CDR1 and CDR2 (germline): MNHEY, SMNVEV (reference sequence). This CDR3 is 14 amino acids long. The DNA for the CDR3 is TGTGCCAGCAGAGTTAGCGGACCCTACAATGAGCAGTTCTTC. Its translation is CASRVSGPYNEQFF.

This chain links TRBV5-6 with TRBJ2-1, with TRBD2 matching 8 bases. The V gene end was trimmed by 4 bases and the J gene end by 4 bases; junction bases not matched to a gene: 10. Germline CDR1 and CDR2: SGHDT and YYEEEE. The length of the CDR3 is 16 residues. CDR3: CASSLGGGRSYNEQFF. DNA for the CDR3: TGTGCCAGCAGCCTTGGTGGCGGGAGGTCATACAATGAGCAGTTCTTC.